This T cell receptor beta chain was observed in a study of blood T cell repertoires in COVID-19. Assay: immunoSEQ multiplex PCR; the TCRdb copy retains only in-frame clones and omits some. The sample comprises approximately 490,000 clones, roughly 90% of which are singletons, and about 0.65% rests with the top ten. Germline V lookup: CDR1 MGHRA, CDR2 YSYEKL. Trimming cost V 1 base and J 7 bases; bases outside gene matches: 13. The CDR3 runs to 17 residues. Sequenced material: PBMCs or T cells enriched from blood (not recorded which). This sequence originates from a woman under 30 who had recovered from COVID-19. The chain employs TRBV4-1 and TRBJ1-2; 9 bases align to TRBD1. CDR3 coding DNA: TGCGCCAGCAGCCAAGGAAGGACAGGGGAAGTAGGAGGTGGCTACACCTTC. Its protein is CASSQGRTGEVGGGYTF.